This TCR beta chain was identified in a study of identical twins. TCRdb re-analysed the 5' RACE reads in MiXCR, keeping a single row per CDR3 protein. The sample lists more than 1.5 million distinct CDR3 sequences, 25% to 35% occurring once. Many counts were recorded for this clonotype. The J segment lost 3 bases and the V segment lost 5 bases, leaving 7 bases of the junction unmatched. Germline CDR1 is MNHEY and CDR2 is SMNVEV (reference sequence). The CDR3 sequence is 15 residues long. The sequenced sample consisted of cord blood. The sequence came from a newborn girl in good health. The chain uses TRBV27 and TRBJ2-3; 8 bases line up with TRBD2. The CDR3 here is CASSLSGRGTDTQYF. The CDR3 DNA is TGTGCCAGCAGTCTAAGCGGGAGAGGTACAGATACGCAGTATTTT.